This is a list of T cell receptor beta chains from one sample in a study of a mutant IDH1 vaccine in newly diagnosed glioma. No cognate antigen is known for these TCRs. This table comes from immunoSEQ multiplex PCR, and its TCRdb copy is limited to in-frame clones, with some not included. The table includes about 54,000 clones, 85% to 90% detected once. Source: PBMCs, taken from a glioma patient whose treatment included an IDH1 peptide vaccine. These receptor sequences come from a man aged 40-50 years with glioma. CDR3s include the opening cysteine and the closing phenylalanine or tryptophan. Each record gives: J gene, V gene, clone size, D gene, CDR3 protein, CDR3 DNA. D genes are given only for firm matches. Where a row states a size, it is once, few, many or the class of an expanded clone; other rows omit it.

j_gene: TRBJ2-1; v_gene: TRBV7-8; abundance: .; d_gene: .; CDR3aa: CASSTWPNNEQFF; CDR3nt: TGTGCCAGCAGCACGTGGCCGAACAATGAGCAGTTCTTC
j_gene: TRBJ2-3; v_gene: TRBV7-8; abundance: .; d_gene: TRBD2; CDR3aa: CASSLPGREGDTQYF; CDR3nt: TGTGCCAGCAGCTTACCCGGGAGGGAAGGGGATACGCAGTATTTT
j_gene: TRBJ2-7; v_gene: TRBV2; abundance: once; d_gene: TRBD2; CDR3aa: CASQLAGVGEQYF; CDR3nt: TGTGCCAGCCAGCTTGCGGGAGTGGGGGAGCAGTACTTC
j_gene: TRBJ2-7; v_gene: TRBV10-3; abundance: .; d_gene: .; CDR3aa: CATRDGSYEQYF; CDR3nt: TGTGCCACCCGGGACGGCTCCTACGAGCAGTACTTC
j_gene: TRBJ2-7; v_gene: TRBV11-2; abundance: .; d_gene: .; CDR3aa: CASSMNRVHEQYF; CDR3nt: TGTGCCAGCAGTATGAATCGGGTCCACGAGCAGTACTTC
j_gene: TRBJ1-2; v_gene: TRBV29-1; abundance: .; d_gene: .; CDR3aa: CSVVGPNGYTF; CDR3nt: TGCAGCGTTGTGGGCCCCAATGGCTACACCTTC
j_gene: TRBJ1-3; v_gene: TRBV5-1; abundance: .; d_gene: .; CDR3aa: CASSDTGNTIYF; CDR3nt: TGCGCCAGCAGCGATACCGGAAACACCATATATTTT
j_gene: TRBJ2-1; v_gene: TRBV6-5; abundance: .; d_gene: .; CDR3aa: CASSLRPANEQFF; CDR3nt: TGTGCCAGCAGCCTAAGACCAGCGAATGAGCAGTTCTTC
j_gene: TRBJ2-6; v_gene: TRBV10-3; abundance: .; d_gene: TRBD1; CDR3aa: CAIREQGAIPVLTF; CDR3nt: TGTGCCATCAGGGAACAGGGGGCGATCCCCGTCCTGACTTTC
j_gene: TRBJ2-3; v_gene: TRBV19; abundance: .; d_gene: TRBD2; CDR3aa: CASSIATSGRLDTQYF; CDR3nt: TGTGCCAGTAGTATCGCCACTAGCGGGAGATTAGATACGCAGTATTTT
j_gene: TRBJ2-3; v_gene: TRBV9; abundance: .; d_gene: .; CDR3aa: CASSVKSRTDTQYF; CDR3nt: TGTGCCAGCAGCGTAAAGTCCCGCACAGATACGCAGTATTTT
j_gene: TRBJ2-7; v_gene: TRBV7-2; abundance: few; d_gene: .; CDR3aa: CASSFAQSPLYEQYF; CDR3nt: TGTGCCAGCAGCTTCGCCCAATCCCCCCTCTACGAGCAGTACTTC
j_gene: TRBJ2-5; v_gene: TRBV7-9; abundance: .; d_gene: TRBD2; CDR3aa: CASSGTTAPRGIQYF; CDR3nt: TGTGCCAGCAGCGGGACTACCGCCCCCCGGGGTATCCAGTACTTC
j_gene: TRBJ2-1; v_gene: TRBV29-1; abundance: .; d_gene: .; CDR3aa: CSVGSRLVDEQFF; CDR3nt: TGCAGCGTTGGGAGTAGGCTAGTAGATGAGCAGTTCTTC
j_gene: TRBJ2-6; v_gene: TRBV7-9; abundance: .; d_gene: .; CDR3aa: CASGAPLSGANVLTF; CDR3nt: TGTGCCAGCGGGGCCCCCCTCTCTGGGGCCAACGTCCTGACTTTC
j_gene: TRBJ2-1; v_gene: TRBV5-1; abundance: .; d_gene: TRBD2; CDR3aa: CASSLAGTSGSKNEQFF; CDR3nt: TGCGCCAGCAGCTTGGCTGGGACTAGCGGGAGTAAGAATGAGCAGTTCTTC
j_gene: TRBJ2-7; v_gene: TRBV11-2; abundance: .; d_gene: .; CDR3aa: CASSSGREQYF; CDR3nt: TGTGCCAGCAGCTCCGGTCGTGAGCAGTACTTC
j_gene: TRBJ2-1; v_gene: TRBV9; abundance: .; d_gene: .; CDR3aa: CASSVGPEQFF; CDR3nt: TGTGCCAGCAGCGTAGGGCCAGAGCAGTTCTTC
j_gene: TRBJ2-7; v_gene: TRBV7-2; abundance: .; d_gene: TRBD1; CDR3aa: CASSLTGPYEQYF; CDR3nt: TGTGCCAGCAGCCTGACAGGGCCCTACGAGCAGTACTTC
j_gene: TRBJ1-1; v_gene: TRBV9; abundance: .; d_gene: TRBD1; CDR3aa: CASSADRVWGTEAFF; CDR3nt: TGTGCCAGCAGCGCAGACAGGGTTTGGGGTACTGAAGCTTTCTTT
j_gene: TRBJ2-1; v_gene: TRBV18; abundance: .; d_gene: .; CDR3aa: CASSPMAIEQFF; CDR3nt: TGTGCCAGCTCACCAATGGCAATTGAGCAGTTCTTC
j_gene: TRBJ1-4; v_gene: TRBV18; abundance: .; d_gene: .; CDR3aa: CASSPNGGEKLFF; CDR3nt: TGTGCCAGCTCACCCAACGGGGGGGAAAAACTGTTTTTT
j_gene: TRBJ2-1; v_gene: TRBV11-3; abundance: .; d_gene: TRBD2; CDR3aa: CASSFGGTSYNEQFF; CDR3nt: TGTGCCAGCAGCTTCGGGGGGACTAGCTACAATGAGCAGTTCTTC
j_gene: TRBJ1-5; v_gene: TRBV5-5; abundance: .; d_gene: .; CDR3aa: CASSLASGGPNQPQHF; CDR3nt: TGTGCCAGCAGCTTGGCCTCGGGGGGTCCCAATCAGCCCCAGCATTTT
j_gene: TRBJ2-1; v_gene: TRBV29-1; abundance: .; d_gene: TRBD2; CDR3aa: CSVKAGGNNEQFF; CDR3nt: TGCAGCGTTAAGGCGGGGGGGAACAATGAGCAGTTCTTC
j_gene: TRBJ2-1; v_gene: TRBV2; abundance: .; d_gene: .; CDR3aa: CASHRASSYNEQFF; CDR3nt: TGTGCCAGTCACCGGGCCAGCTCCTACAATGAGCAGTTCTTC
j_gene: TRBJ2-5; v_gene: TRBV4-1; abundance: .; d_gene: .; CDR3aa: CASSLTTGREETQYF; CDR3nt: TGCGCCAGCAGCCTAACCACGGGCAGAGAAGAGACCCAGTACTTC
j_gene: TRBJ2-7; v_gene: TRBV9; abundance: .; d_gene: TRBD2; CDR3aa: CASSDTGLASEQYF; CDR3nt: TGTGCCAGCAGCGACACGGGACTAGCGAGCGAGCAGTACTTC
j_gene: TRBJ1-2; v_gene: TRBV7-3; abundance: once; d_gene: .; CDR3aa: CASSLMSVRYGYTF; CDR3nt: TGTGCCAGCAGCTTAATGTCCGTCCGCTATGGCTACACCTTC
j_gene: TRBJ2-3; v_gene: TRBV19; abundance: .; d_gene: .; CDR3aa: CASSKGREADTQYF; CDR3nt: TGTGCCAGTAGTAAAGGCAGGGAGGCAGATACGCAGTATTTT
j_gene: TRBJ2-5; v_gene: TRBV7-3; abundance: .; d_gene: .; CDR3aa: CASSRTYSETQYF; CDR3nt: TGTGCCAGCAGCCGGACTTATTCTGAGACCCAGTACTTC
j_gene: TRBJ2-2; v_gene: TRBV10-3; abundance: once; d_gene: .; CDR3aa: CAIRRDTNTGELFF; CDR3nt: TGTGCCATCAGGCGGGACACCAACACCGGGGAGCTGTTTTTT
j_gene: TRBJ1-1; v_gene: TRBV27; abundance: .; d_gene: .; CDR3aa: CATWGGMNTEAFF; CDR3nt: TGTGCCACTTGGGGAGGGATGAACACTGAAGCTTTCTTT
j_gene: TRBJ2-7; v_gene: TRBV6-6; abundance: .; d_gene: TRBD2; CDR3aa: CASSLAGNSYEQYF; CDR3nt: TGTGCCAGCAGCCTAGCGGGGAACTCCTACGAGCAGTACTTC
j_gene: TRBJ2-7; v_gene: TRBV15; abundance: .; d_gene: .; CDR3aa: CATSRDPGAGNEQYF; CDR3nt: TGTGCCACCAGCAGAGACCCCGGGGCGGGGAACGAGCAGTACTTC
j_gene: TRBJ1-1; v_gene: TRBV5-4; abundance: .; d_gene: .; CDR3aa: CASSLEIGSGEAFF; CDR3nt: TGTGCCAGCAGCTTGGAAATAGGATCAGGTGAAGCTTTCTTT
j_gene: TRBJ2-5; v_gene: TRBV2; abundance: .; d_gene: TRBD1; CDR3aa: CASSGRDRGFQETQYF; CDR3nt: TGTGCCAGCAGCGGCCGGGACAGGGGGTTCCAAGAGACCCAGTACTTC
j_gene: TRBJ2-7; v_gene: TRBV11-2; abundance: .; d_gene: TRBD2; CDR3aa: CASRLTAGETYEQYF; CDR3nt: TGTGCCAGCAGGCTTACAGCGGGAGAAACGTACGAGCAGTACTTC
j_gene: TRBJ2-1; v_gene: TRBV7-2; abundance: .; d_gene: .; CDR3aa: CASSVAEWGYNEQFF; CDR3nt: TGTGCCAGCAGCGTCGCTGAATGGGGTTACAATGAGCAGTTCTTC
j_gene: TRBJ2-7; v_gene: TRBV6-1; abundance: .; d_gene: TRBD2; CDR3aa: CASSLDRGDEQYF; CDR3nt: TGTGCCAGTTCTTTGGATCGGGGGGACGAGCAGTACTTC
j_gene: TRBJ1-2; v_gene: TRBV4-2; abundance: .; d_gene: .; CDR3aa: CASSQDGQDGRGYTF; CDR3nt: TGTGCCAGCAGCCAAGATGGGCAGGATGGACGTGGCTACACCTTC
j_gene: TRBJ1-5; v_gene: TRBV6-5; abundance: .; d_gene: .; CDR3aa: CASRSGLYSNQPQHF; CDR3nt: TGTGCCAGCAGGTCCGGACTGTATAGCAATCAGCCCCAGCATTTT
j_gene: TRBJ2-5; v_gene: TRBV19; abundance: .; d_gene: TRBD2; CDR3aa: CASSPSGTWKTQYF; CDR3nt: TGTGCCAGCTCTCCCAGCGGGACCTGGAAGACCCAGTACTTC
j_gene: TRBJ1-5; v_gene: TRBV11-2; abundance: few; d_gene: .; CDR3aa: CASSLAAGANQPQHF; CDR3nt: TGTGCCAGCAGCTTAGCGGCCGGGGCCAATCAGCCCCAGCATTTT
j_gene: TRBJ1-1; v_gene: TRBV6-1; abundance: once; d_gene: .; CDR3aa: CASRVRTPVNTEAFF; CDR3nt: TGTGCCAGCAGGGTCAGGACACCGGTGAACACTGAAGCTTTCTTT
j_gene: TRBJ2-3; v_gene: TRBV19; abundance: .; d_gene: .; CDR3aa: CASSIVGSTDTQYF; CDR3nt: TGTGCCAGTAGTATAGTAGGTAGCACAGATACGCAGTATTTT
j_gene: TRBJ2-7; v_gene: TRBV27; abundance: .; d_gene: .; CDR3aa: CATPNYEQYF; CDR3nt: TGTGCCACCCCAAACTACGAGCAGTACTTC
j_gene: TRBJ1-2; v_gene: TRBV19; abundance: .; d_gene: .; CDR3aa: CASSPYRSYGYTF; CDR3nt: TGTGCCAGTAGTCCCTATCGATCCTATGGCTACACCTTC